The 14 T cell receptor beta chains below all came from one sample that was sequenced in a study of human T cells and chemical hapten exposure. In TCRdb, the RACE reads were re-called with MiXCR into one record per CDR3 protein. In the table there are 150,000 to 200,000 distinct CDR3 sequences, more than 25% of which are singletons. The time point here: pre-sensitization, week 0. Treatment defined: therapeutic diphenylcyclopropenone sensitization with weekly scalp DPC. This sample comprised whole blood, obtained in connection with sensitization to the hapten diphenylcyclopropenone (DPC). These receptors all stem from a woman in her 30s with alopecia areata. Some clones in this sample may be carry-over from other donors' samples.

CDR3: CASSLGQVNEQFF. In DNA, the CDR3 is TGTGCCAGCAGCTTAGGACAAGTCAATGAGCAGTTCTTC. V usage is TRBV11-2 and J usage is TRBJ2-1; D unclear. Trimming shortened V by 1 base and J by 6 bases, and 7 bases separated the two germline ends. The germline V gene encodes CDR1 SGHAT and CDR2 FQNNGV. This CDR3 region has 13 residues.

This chain joins TRBV7-2 and TRBJ2-3; the D call may be TRBD1 or TRBD2 (5 bases each). V lost 8 bases and J lost 1, with 13 bases in between. The length of the CDR3 is 14 residues. CDR1 and CDR2 from the germline V gene are SGHTA and FQGNSA. DNA for the CDR3: TGTGCCAGCTCGGGGAAAGGGGGCACAGATACGCAGTATTTT. It encodes CASSGKGGTDTQYF.

The chain is built from TRBV7-2 and TRBJ2-1, with 9 bases that match TRBD2. The CDR3 covers 15 residues. V shed 2 bases, J shed 8 bases, and the junction held 7 bases outside the gene matches. In germline, CDR1 is SGHTA, CDR2 FQGNSA. In nucleotides, the CDR3 is TGTGCCAGCAGCTTAATGAATAGCGGGGGTGATGAGCAGTTCTTC. Translated, it gives CASSLMNSGGDEQFF.

This clonotype was recorded a few times. This sequence joins TRBV28 and TRBJ2-2; 12 bases map to TRBD2. J gave up 3 bases and V 5 bases, and 4 bases lay outside the gene matches. This CDR3 contains 16 residues. Germline CDR1 and CDR2: MDHEN and SYDVKM. CDR3 residues: CASSIRTSGDTGELFF. The CDR3 DNA reads TGTGCCAGCAGTATCCGGACTAGCGGGGACACCGGGGAGCTGTTTTTT.

For the CDR3, the DNA is TGTGCCAGCAGCCCTTCGGGCCCGCCCTACGAGCAGTACTTC. As protein: CASSPSGPPYEQYF. The V gene is TRBV5-4, the J gene TRBJ2-7; D is uncertain. CDR3 length equals 14 residues. From germline, CDR1 is SGHNT and CDR2 YYREEE (reference sequence). V lost 4 bases to trimming and J lost 2 bases, with 13 bases between them.

This clonotype has only a few counts. The V gene is TRBV20-1, the J gene TRBJ2-5, with D maybe TRBD2 (6 bases). The germline gives CDR1 DFQATT, CDR2 SNEGSKA (reference sequence). V lost 2 bases to trimming and J lost 4 bases, with 11 bases between them. The CDR3 sequence is 13 residues long. The CDR3 spells CSARPSGRETQYF. CDR3 DNA: TGCAGTGCTAGACCATCCGGGAGAGAGACCCAGTACTTC.

In this sample, this clonotype turned up a few times. The chain couples TRBV7-2 to TRBJ1-1; the D gene is possibly TRBD1 (5 bases). This CDR3 is 14 amino acids long. Trimming took off 7 bases at V and 6 bases at J, with 18 bases between the two ends. Germline CDR1 reads SGHTA; CDR2 reads FQGNSA. The CDR3 reads CASTSFGGSPEAFF. The CDR3 DNA is TGTGCCAGCACCAGTTTTGGGGGGAGCCCTGAAGCTTTCTTT.

This clonotype was counted a few times. The chain joins TRBV7-2 to TRBJ2-3; 7 bases line up with TRBD1. The CDR3 totals 13 residues. The J segment lost 10 bases and the V segment lost 5 bases, leaving 9 bases of the junction unmatched. The germline V gene has CDR1 SGHTA and CDR2 FQGNSA. This CDR3 is CASSPGTVQAQYF. In DNA, the CDR3 is TGTGCCAGCAGCCCCGGGACAGTGCAAGCGCAGTATTTT.

This clonotype was counted a few times. This chain links TRBV29-1 with TRBJ2-7; weak D call: TRBD1 (5 bases). Germline V gene sequence: CDR1 SQVTM, CDR2 ANQGSEA. The CDR3 totals 13 residues. Trimming removed 5 bases from V and 2 bases from J, with 13 bases in between. The CDR3: CSVSAGLAYEQYF. The CDR3 nucleotides read TGCAGCGTTTCTGCAGGGTTAGCCTACGAGCAGTACTTC.

In this sample, this clonotype turned up a few times. This chain links TRBV7-9 with TRBJ1-1; no definite D call. Germline loops: CDR1 SEHNR, CDR2 FQNEAQ (reference sequence). CDR3 length equals 17 residues. V was cut by 7 bases and J by 0 bases, with 21 bases left in between. CDR3 sequence (DNA): TGTGCCAGCACCACTCTGGAGACCGCGCCCATGAACACTGAAGCTTTCTTT. Residues: CASTTLETAPMNTEAFF.

The J gene is TRBJ2-1, the V gene TRBV7-8; the match to TRBD2 covers 14 bases. CDR3 length equals 15 residues. The germline gives CDR1 SGHVS, CDR2 FQNEAQ. The V and J ends lost 5 bases and 9 bases, in that order; junction bases with no gene match: 6. The CDR3 DNA follows: TGTGCCAGCAGCGAGGGACTAGCGGGAGTTTTTGAGCAGTTCTTC. It is translated as CASSEGLAGVFEQFF.

This clonotype was counted only a few times. The chain carries TRBV6-6 and TRBJ2-1, with D possibly called TRBD1 or TRBD2 (5 bases each). The CDR3 is made up of 19 amino acids. Germline CDR1 and CDR2: MNHNY and SVGAGI (reference sequence). V was trimmed by 6 bases and J by 8 bases, leaving 32 bases between them. This chain's CDR3 is CASSLKMGTYKQSTYEQFF. CDR3 sequence (DNA): TGTGCCAGCAGCCTGAAGATGGGGACGTACAAACAATCGACCTATGAGCAGTTCTTC.

The sample holds a few counts of this clonotype. The rearrangement joins TRBV6-2 or TRBV6-3 to TRBJ2-3; the D gene is possibly TRBD1 (5 bases). Germline CDR1 MNHEY, CDR2 SVGEGT. Trimming removed 2 bases from V and 2 bases from J, with 11 bases in between. This CDR3 spans 15 amino acids. This chain's CDR3 is CASSYGQGYTDTQYF. Written as DNA, the CDR3 is TGTGCCAGCAGTTACGGGCAGGGTTACACAGATACGCAGTATTTT.

The chain joins TRBV20-1 to TRBJ2-2; D unclear. Looked up from germline, CDR1 is DFQATT and CDR2 is SNEGSKA (reference sequence). V shed 7 bases and J shed 5 bases, with 8 bases lying between them. The CDR3 totals 11 residues. The CDR3 DNA reads TGCAGTGGTCAGCGTACCGGGGAGCTGTTTTTT. The encoded protein is CSGQRTGELFF.